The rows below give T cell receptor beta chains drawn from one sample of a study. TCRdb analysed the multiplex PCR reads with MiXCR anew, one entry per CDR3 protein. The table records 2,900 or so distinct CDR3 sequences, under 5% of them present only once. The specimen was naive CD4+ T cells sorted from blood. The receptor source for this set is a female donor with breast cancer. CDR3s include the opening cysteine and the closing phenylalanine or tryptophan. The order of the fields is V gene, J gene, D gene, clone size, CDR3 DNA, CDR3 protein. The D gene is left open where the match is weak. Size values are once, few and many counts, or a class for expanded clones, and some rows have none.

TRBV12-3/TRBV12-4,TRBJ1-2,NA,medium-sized,TGTGCCAGCAGTTTCGGTACAGGGTGGGGTGATGGCTACACCTTC,CASSFGTGWGDGYTF
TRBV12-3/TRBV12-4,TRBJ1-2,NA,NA,TGTGCCAGCAGTTTCGACACGAAAGGCTACACCTTC,CASSFDTKGYTF
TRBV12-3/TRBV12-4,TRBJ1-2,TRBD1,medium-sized,TGTGCCAGCACCTCGGGACAGGGAGTTCTTGGCTACACCTTC,CASTSGQGVLGYTF
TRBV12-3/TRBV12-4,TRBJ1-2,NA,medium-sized,TGTGCCAGCAGTTTAGGGGAGAACTATGGCTACACCTTC,CASSLGENYGYTF
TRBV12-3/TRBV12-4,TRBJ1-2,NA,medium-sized,TGTGCCAGCAGTTTTGTAGTCGGGCAGGATGCTAACTATGGCTACACCTTC,CASSFVVGQDANYGYTF
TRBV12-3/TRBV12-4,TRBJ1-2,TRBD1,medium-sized,TGTGCCAGCAGTTTAGCGGGACAGGGGAACTATGGCTACACCTTC,CASSLAGQGNYGYTF
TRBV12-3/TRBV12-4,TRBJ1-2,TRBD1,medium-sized,TGTGCCAGCAGTTTCGGACAGGGAGGTTACACCTTC,CASSFGQGGYTF
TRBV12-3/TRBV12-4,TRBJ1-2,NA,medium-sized,TGTGCCAGCAGTCCCCAGGACGGGGTTCGTGGCTACACCTTC,CASSPQDGVRGYTF
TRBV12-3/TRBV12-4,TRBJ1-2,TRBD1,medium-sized,TGTGCCAGCAGAGCGAGGACAGGGGAGGTCGGAGGCTACACCTTC,CASRARTGEVGGYTF
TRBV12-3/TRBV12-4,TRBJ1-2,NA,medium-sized,TGTGCCAGCAGTAGGCAGAGGGGCTACACCTTC,CASSRQRGYTF
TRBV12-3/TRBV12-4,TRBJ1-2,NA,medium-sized,TGTGCCAGCAGCCCCTGGTTTGATGTGGGCTACACCTTC,CASSPWFDVGYTF
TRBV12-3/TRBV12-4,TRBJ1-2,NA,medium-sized,TGTGCCAGCAGTTTTCAAAGTTCGCCTGTGGGCGGCTACACCTTC,CASSFQSSPVGGYTF
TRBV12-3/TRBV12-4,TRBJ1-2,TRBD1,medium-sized,TGTGCCAGCAGTTCCAGTCCCGGGACAGGGTCAGGCTACACCTTC,CASSSSPGTGSGYTF
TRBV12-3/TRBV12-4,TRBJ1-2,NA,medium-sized,TGTGCCAGCAGTCTCGGGAGGTATGGCTACACCTTC,CASSLGRYGYTF
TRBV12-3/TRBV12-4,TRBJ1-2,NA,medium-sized,TGTGCCAGCAGTTTACCAGGAGGCTATGGCTACACCTTC,CASSLPGGYGYTF
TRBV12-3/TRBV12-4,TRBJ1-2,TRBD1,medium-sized,TGTGCCAGCAGTGTCGGACAGGTCTATGGCTACACCTTC,CASSVGQVYGYTF
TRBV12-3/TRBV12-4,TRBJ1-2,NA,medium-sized,TGTGCCAGCAGTTACGGACGCAGAAAACTAGGTGATGGCTACACCTTC,CASSYGRRKLGDGYTF
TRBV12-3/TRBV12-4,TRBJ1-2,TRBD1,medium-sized,TGTGCCAGCACTTTTACCGCGGGACAGAACTATGGCTACACCTTC,CASTFTAGQNYGYTF
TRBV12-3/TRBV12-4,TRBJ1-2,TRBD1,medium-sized,TGTGCCAGCAGTTTTCGGACAGGGTCACATGGCTACACCTTC,CASSFRTGSHGYTF
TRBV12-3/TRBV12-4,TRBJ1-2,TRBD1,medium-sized,TGTGCCAGCACCATCGGACAGGGAGGTGGCTACACCTTC,CASTIGQGGGYTF
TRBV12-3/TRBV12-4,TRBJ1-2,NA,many,TGTGCCAGCAGTTTTGGGACACCAAACTATGGCTACACCTTC,CASSFGTPNYGYTF
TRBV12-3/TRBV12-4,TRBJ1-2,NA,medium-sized,TGTGCCAGCAGTTCCCCGGGCGCTGGTGGCTACACCTTC,CASSSPGAGGYTF
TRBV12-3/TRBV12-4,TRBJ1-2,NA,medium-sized,TGTGCCAGCAGTTTATCGGCGAGTGGCTACACCTTC,CASSLSASGYTF
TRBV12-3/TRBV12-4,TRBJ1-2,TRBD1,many,TGTGCCAGCAGTCAAAATTCGGGTACAGGGGCCTATGGCTACACCTTC,CASSQNSGTGAYGYTF
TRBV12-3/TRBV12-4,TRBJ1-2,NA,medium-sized,TGTGCCAGCAGTGGGACACTCGTTCCCTATGGCTACACCTTC,CASSGTLVPYGYTF
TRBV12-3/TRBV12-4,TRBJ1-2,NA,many,TGTGCCAGCAGTTATGGGACTTTGAGCAGCTATGGCTACACCTTC,CASSYGTLSSYGYTF
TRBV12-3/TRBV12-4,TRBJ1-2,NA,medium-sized,TGTGCCAGCAGCCCTGGACAGCCTAATACTTATGGCTACACCTTC,CASSPGQPNTYGYTF
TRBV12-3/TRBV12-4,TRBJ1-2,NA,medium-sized,TGTGCCAGCAGTTTAAGTCGCAGGGGCGTGAACTATGGCTACACCTTC,CASSLSRRGVNYGYTF
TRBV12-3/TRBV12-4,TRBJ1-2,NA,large,TGTGCCAGCAGTTTGGGGTATGGCTACACCTTC,CASSLGYGYTF
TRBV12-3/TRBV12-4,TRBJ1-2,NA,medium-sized,TGTGCCAGCAGCCTTGCCTCCGGGACCGCTTTCGGCTACACCTTC,CASSLASGTAFGYTF
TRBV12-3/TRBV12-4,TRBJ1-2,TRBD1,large,TGTGCCAGCAGTTTTCGGACCCGGACAGGGACCCCTAACTATGGCTACACCTTC,CASSFRTRTGTPNYGYTF
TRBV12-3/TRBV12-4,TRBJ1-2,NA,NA,TGTGCCAGCAGCCTCGACACGGACTATGGCTACACCTTC,CASSLDTDYGYTF
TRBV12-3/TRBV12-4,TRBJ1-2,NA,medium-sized,TGTGCCAGCAGTTTTGAGACAACAAAGACGTATGGCTACACCTTC,CASSFETTKTYGYTF
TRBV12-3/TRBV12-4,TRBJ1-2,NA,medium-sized,TGTGCCAGCAGTTTAGGTTGGAAGGGATATGGCTACACCTTC,CASSLGWKGYGYTF
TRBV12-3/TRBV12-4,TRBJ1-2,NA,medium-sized,TGTGCCAGCAGTTTAGGACAGGTCGCTGGCTACACCTTC,CASSLGQVAGYTF
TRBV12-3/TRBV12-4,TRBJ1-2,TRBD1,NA,TGTGCCAGCAGCCGCCAGGACAGGGAGAATGGCTACACCTTC,CASSRQDRENGYTF
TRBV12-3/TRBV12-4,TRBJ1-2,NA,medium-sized,TGTGCCAGCAGGGATTCGGCCTATGGCTACACCTTC,CASRDSAYGYTF
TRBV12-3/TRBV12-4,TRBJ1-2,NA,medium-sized,TGTGCCAGCAGTTTCAGGCAGGGTGACTTTGGCTACACCTTC,CASSFRQGDFGYTF
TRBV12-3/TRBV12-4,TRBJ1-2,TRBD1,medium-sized,TGTGCCAGCAGTCAAGGGACAGGGGTTGGCTACACCTTC,CASSQGTGVGYTF
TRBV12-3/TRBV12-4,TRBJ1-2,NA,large,TGTGCCAGCAGTCCGGCGGGTCGATCCTCAAGTGGCTACACCTTC,CASSPAGRSSSGYTF
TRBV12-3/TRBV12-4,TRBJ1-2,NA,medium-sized,TGTGCCAGCAGCCTGGACAGATACTACACCTTC,CASSLDRYYTF
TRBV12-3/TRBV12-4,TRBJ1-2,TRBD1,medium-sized,TGTGCCAGCACCTCGACAGGGCAATATGGCTACACCTTC,CASTSTGQYGYTF
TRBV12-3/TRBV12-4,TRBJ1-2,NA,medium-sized,TGTGCCAGCACCCAGGCCCGGAGGACTGGCTACACCTTC,CASTQARRTGYTF
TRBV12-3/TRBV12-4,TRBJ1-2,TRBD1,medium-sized,TGTGCCAGCAGTCGACGGACAGGGACCCTTGATGGCTACACCTTC,CASSRRTGTLDGYTF
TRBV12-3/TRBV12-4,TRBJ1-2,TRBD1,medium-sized,TGTGCCAGCAGATTGACAGGGCTTATTGGCTACACCTTC,CASRLTGLIGYTF
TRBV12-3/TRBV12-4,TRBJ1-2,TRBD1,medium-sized,TGTGCCAGCAAGACTAAGACAGGGCTGGGGTATGGCTACACCTTC,CASKTKTGLGYGYTF
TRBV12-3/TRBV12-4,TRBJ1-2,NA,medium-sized,TGTGCCAGCAGTTTAGAGAGGGGACCAGCTAACTATGGCTACACCTTC,CASSLERGPANYGYTF